Here is one T cell receptor beta chain with its context. The target antigen is unknown. Per germline, CDR1 MDHEN and CDR2 SYDVKM. The CDR3 has 15 amino acids. V lost 1 base and J lost 10; bases outside the gene matches: 7. This sample stems from a study of OX40 agonist ivuxolimab in advanced cancers. Study as a whole: Ivuxolimab, an agonistic anti-OX40 (CD134) antibody, was given to patients. Findings and caveats of the study: Partial responders treated at 0.1-3.0 mg/kg exhibited clonal expansion among the lowest measured. Dose levels from 0.1 to 3.0 mg/kg saw CD4+ and CD8+ blood T cells expand clonally by week 6.

Profiling relied on immunoSEQ multiplex PCR, and the TCRdb table lists in-frame clones only, not all of them. The table has tens of thousands of clones, about 81% seen once. Sample: CD4+ or CD8+ T cells sorted from blood, taken in a trial of the OX40 agonist ivuxolimab. This sequence was found in an adult with an advanced solid tumor such as melanoma, head and neck, liver or kidney cancer. V is TRBV28 and J is TRBJ1-6, with TRBD1 matching 7 bases. The CDR3 bases are TGTGCCAGCAGTTTATCGAGGGGGCTAACCTCACCCCTCCACTTT. Amino acid sequence: CASSLSRGLTSPLHF. Full variable domain (remainder filled in from reference TRBV28 and TRBJ1-6): DVKVTQSSRYLVKRTGEKVFLECVQDMDHENMFWYRQDPGLGLRLIYFSYDVKMKEKGDIPEGYSVSREKKERFSLILESASTNQTSMYLCASSLSRGLTSPLHFGNGTRLTVT.